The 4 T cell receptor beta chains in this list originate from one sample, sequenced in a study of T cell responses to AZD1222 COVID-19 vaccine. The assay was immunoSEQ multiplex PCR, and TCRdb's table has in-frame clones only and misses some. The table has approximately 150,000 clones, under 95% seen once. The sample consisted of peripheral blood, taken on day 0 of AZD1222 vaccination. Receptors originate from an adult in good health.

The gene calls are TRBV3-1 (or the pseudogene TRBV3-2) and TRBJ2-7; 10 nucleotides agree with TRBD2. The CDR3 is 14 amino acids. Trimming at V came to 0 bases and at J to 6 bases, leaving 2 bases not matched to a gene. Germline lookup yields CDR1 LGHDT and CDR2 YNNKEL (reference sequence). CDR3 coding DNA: TGTGCCAGCAGCCAAGAAGCGGGAGGGCTCGAGCAGTACTTC. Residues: CASSQEAGGLEQYF.

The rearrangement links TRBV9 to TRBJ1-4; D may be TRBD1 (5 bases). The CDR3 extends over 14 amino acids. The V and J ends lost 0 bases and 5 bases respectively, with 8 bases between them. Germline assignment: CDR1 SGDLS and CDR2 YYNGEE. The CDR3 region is CASSVGWGNEKLFF. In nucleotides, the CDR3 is TGTGCCAGCAGCGTAGGGTGGGGGAATGAAAAACTGTTTTTT.

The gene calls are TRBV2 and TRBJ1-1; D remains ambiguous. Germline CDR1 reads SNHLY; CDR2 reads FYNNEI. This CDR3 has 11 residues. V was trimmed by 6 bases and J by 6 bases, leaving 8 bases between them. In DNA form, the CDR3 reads TGTGCCAGCAGCCCGCCCGCTGAAGCTTTCTTT. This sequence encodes CASSPPAEAFF. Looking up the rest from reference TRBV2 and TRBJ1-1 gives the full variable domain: EPEVTQTPSHQVTQMGQEVILRCVPISNHLYFYWYRQILGQKVEFLVSFYNNEISEKSEIFDDQFSVERPDGSNFTLKIRSTKLEDSAMYFCASSPPAEAFFGQGTRLTVV.

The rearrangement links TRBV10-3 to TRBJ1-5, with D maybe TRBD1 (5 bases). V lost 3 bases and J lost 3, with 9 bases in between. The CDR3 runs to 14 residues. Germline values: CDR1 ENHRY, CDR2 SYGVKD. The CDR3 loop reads CAISDREVNQPQHF. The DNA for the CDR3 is TGTGCCATCAGTGACAGGGAAGTCAATCAGCCCCAGCATTTT.